This T cell receptor (beta chain) was profiled in a study of blood T cells in healthy people across ages. With a J-beta primer mix and a sample-barcoded 5' primer, a second PCR ran 7 to 11 cycles. MiXCR was run by TCRdb on the 5' RACE reads, yielding one entry per CDR3 protein. The sample contains around 500,000 distinct CDR3 sequences, about 25% of which appear only once. A note on this clonotype: The antigen is not known.

Whole-study findings and limits: TCR beta diversity per million T cells fell roughly linearly with age. Estimated diversity that came from one million T cells was considered an underestimate.

CDR1 and CDR2 (germline): MNHEY, SMNVEV (reference sequence). Trimming took 0 bases from V and 9 from J, leaving 15 bases between them. The CDR3 spans 15 residues. The sample, 7.5 to 10 milliliters of peripheral blood, was drawn from each donor. The same data also contributed to another study, on T cells of mothers and their children. That source adds: Overlap in related mother-child pairs always slightly exceeded unrelated pairs, never significantly.

The V gene is TRBV27, the J gene TRBJ1-5; unclear D gene. This TCR came from a boy aged 2-9 years in good health. Source material: blood. The CDR3 protein is CASSLSGSLIVPQHF. CDR3 in DNA: TGTGCCAGCAGTTTATCAGGGTCCCTAATAGTGCCCCAGCATTTT.